Presented here are 25 T cell receptor beta chains from one specimen sequenced in a study of cytomegalovirus exposure and HLA in healthy donors (dated by TCRdb to the late 2010s). Library preparation used the immunoSEQ multiplex PCR assay. For the multiplex PCR, a mixture combining 60 forward primers for TCR Vbeta segments and 13 reverse primers for TCR Jbeta segments was used. TCRdb re-hosts the immuneACCESS table, in-frame sequences only. Its copies lack some clones; in the studies checked, an unresolved V gene accounts for under half of them, and the cause for the rest is not known. The sample contains about 200,000 clones, about four fifths of them found a single time. About 6.1% of the sample comes from the top ten. The sample comprised PBMCs. These receptor sequences come from a man aged 35-49 years in good health and CMV-seropositive.

The chain joins TRBV29-1 to TRBJ2-3, with TRBD2 identical over 9 bases. V gave up 3 bases and J gave up 6 bases; unmatched junction bases: 7. CDR1 is SQVTM and CDR2 is ANQGSEA in the germline V gene. The CDR3 is 14 amino acids. Written as DNA, the CDR3 is TGCAGCGTTGACGGGCGGGAGGGCCTTGATACGCAGTATTTT. This codes for CSVDGREGLDTQYF.

This chain links TRBV4-1 with TRBJ2-5; D gene ambiguous. V gave up 1 base and J gave up 4 bases, with 13 bases separating them. Per germline, CDR1 MGHRA and CDR2 YSYEKL. The CDR3 extends over 15 amino acids. The CDR3, as DNA: TGCGCCAGCAGCCAAGCCTTACATGGGCCAGAGACCCAGTACTTC. This encodes CASSQALHGPETQYF.

The genes are TRBV11-3 and TRBJ2-5; D is uncertain. The length of the CDR3 is 12 residues. Looked up from germline, CDR1 is SGHNT and CDR2 is YENEEA. The V end was cut by 4 bases, the J end by 9 bases, with 12 bases between. This CDR3 is CASSSGSAAQYF. CDR3 nucleotides: TGTGCCAGCAGCTCGGGTTCTGCGGCCCAGTACTTC.

J is TRBJ1-5 and V is TRBV19; weak D call: TRBD1 (6 bases). The germline CDR1 and CDR2 sequences are LNHDA and SQIVND (reference sequence). The CDR3 length is 14 residues. Trimming cost V 3 bases and J 3 bases, with 9 bases left between them. The CDR3, as DNA: TGTGCCAGTAGTATCGGACAGAACAATCAGCCCCAGCATTTT. This gives the protein CASSIGQNNQPQHF. Drawing the rest from reference TRBV19 and TRBJ1-5, the complete variable domain is DGGITQSPKYLFRKEGQNVTLSCEQNLNHDAMYWYRQDPGQGLRLIYYSQIVNDFQKGDIAEGYSVSREKKESFPLTVTSAQKNPTAFYLCASSIGQNNQPQHFGDGTRLSIL.

Concerning this clone: A junction boundary mismatches the germline segment, possibly from a read error. The chain is built from TRBV5-4 and TRBJ1-2; 7 positions match TRBD1. This CDR3 has 15 residues. Germline V gene sequence: CDR1 SGHNT, CDR2 YYREEE (reference sequence). The CDR3 DNA reads TGTGCCAGCAGCACAAAAGCCGGACAGGCCCGAGGCTACGCCTTC. Protein: CASSTKAGQARGYAF.

This chain uses TRBV27 with TRBJ1-5; the match to TRBD1 covers 8 bases. The CDR3 consists of 15 residues. After removal of 4 bases from V and 6 bases from J, the junction contained 8 bases not matched to a gene. Germline V gives CDR1 MNHEY, CDR2 SMNVEV (reference sequence). CDR3 coding DNA: TGTGCCAGCAGTTGGAAAGGACAGGGTGGTCAGCCCCAGCATTTT. This translates into CASSWKGQGGQPQHF.

This chain links TRBV18 with TRBJ2-5, with 11 positions matching TRBD2. V shed 1 base, J shed 5 bases, and the junction held 6 bases outside the gene matches. Germline assignment: CDR1 KGHSH and CDR2 LQKENI. The CDR3 has 16 residues. In DNA, the CDR3 is TGTGCCAGCTCACCACTGGGGACTAGCGGATGGGAGACCCAGTACTTC. It translates to CASSPLGTSGWETQYF.

This clone was observed a few times. The chain combines TRBV21-1 with TRBJ2-7; the D call TRBD2 from the table was never checked on the DNA. TRBV21-1 is deemed a pseudogene. The CDR3 contains 16 residues. The CDR3 DNA reads TGTGCCAGCAGCAAAGGTCGGTCGGCGGGAGTGTACGAGCAGTACTTC. The encoded protein is CASSKGRSAGVYEQYF.

J is TRBJ2-3 and V is TRBV7-2, with 7 bases fitting TRBD1. V dropped 5 bases and J dropped 3; count of bases not matched to a gene: 8. Germline CDR1 and CDR2: SGHTA and FQGNSA. This CDR3 is built from 15 residues. CDR3 coding DNA: TGTGCCAGCAGCCCAACAGGGGTGAGGACAGATACGCAGTATTTT. Translated, it gives CASSPTGVRTDTQYF.

The J gene is TRBJ1-3, the V gene TRBV18, with 7 bases fitting TRBD1. The V and J ends lost 0 bases and 4 bases, in that order; junction bases with no gene match: 6. This CDR3 has 16 residues. The germline V gene encodes CDR1 KGHSH and CDR2 LQKENI. The CDR3 sequence: CASSPPGGPSGNTIYF. In nucleotides, the CDR3 is TGTGCCAGCTCACCACCAGGGGGCCCATCAGGAAACACCATATATTTT. Full variable domain (rest looked up from reference TRBV18 and TRBJ1-3): NAGVMQNPRHLVRRRGQEARLRCSPMKGHSHVYWYRQLPEEGLKFMVYLQKENIIDESGMPKERFSAEFPKEGPSILRIQQVVRGDSAAYFCASSPPGGPSGNTIYFGEGSWLTVV.

This clone has only one observation. The chain uses TRBV2 and TRBJ2-7; tentative D call: TRBD2 (5 bases). The germline V gene encodes CDR1 SNHLY and CDR2 FYNNEI. This CDR3 has 13 residues. In DNA form, the CDR3 reads TGTGTCTCCCGTGAGGGAGCTGGTTACGAGCAGTACGTC. Translated, it gives CVSREGAGYEQYV.

The chain links TRBV19 to TRBJ1-1; possible D gene TRBD1, 6 bases. This CDR3 has 16 amino acids. V gave up 4 bases and J gave up 3 bases, with 18 bases separating them. In germline, CDR1 is LNHDA, CDR2 SQIVND (reference sequence). The CDR3 sequence is CASSTDGWGQDTEAFF. The CDR3 DNA reads as TGTGCCAGTAGTACAGATGGTTGGGGGCAGGACACTGAAGCTTTCTTT.

This clone occurred once. The chain links TRBV7-9 to TRBJ1-2; D may be TRBD1 (5 bases). The CDR3 has 12 amino acids. Germline V gene sequence: CDR1 SEHNR, CDR2 FQNEAQ (reference sequence). V lost 6 bases and J lost 1, with 6 bases in between. The CDR3 protein is CASRQDNYGYTF. The CDR3 DNA follows: TGTGCCAGCAGACAGGATAACTATGGCTACACCTTC.

This clone was counted only a few times. CDR3 residues: CASSWGQGVNQPQHF. The CDR3 nucleotides are TGTGCCAGTAGTTGGGGACAGGGGGTCAATCAGCCCCAGCATTTT. The rearrangement joins TRBV19 to TRBJ1-5, with TRBD1 matching 11 bases. The trim removed 5 bases at V and 3 bases at J, leaving 3 bases unmatched. Germline lookup yields CDR1 LNHDA and CDR2 SQIVND (reference sequence). This CDR3 comprises 15 residues.

The genes are TRBV6-1 and TRBJ1-1; D possibly corresponds to TRBD1 (5 bases). V lost 5 bases to trimming and J lost 5 bases, with 9 bases between them. CDR1 and CDR2 (germline): MNHNS, SASEGT. The CDR3 consists of 12 residues. Written as DNA, the CDR3 is TGTGCCAGCAGTAACGGGGGAACTGAAGCTTTCTTT. Protein sequence: CASSNGGTEAFF.

The chain is built from TRBV6-5 and TRBJ2-3, with 7 nucleotides matching TRBD2. V lost 2 bases, J lost 3 bases, and 5 bases stayed unmatched. Germline values: CDR1 MNHEY, CDR2 SVGAGI. The CDR3 extends over 15 amino acids. In nucleotides, the CDR3 is TGTGCCAGCAGTTACAGGGCGGGAGCAACAGATACGCAGTATTTT. It encodes CASSYRAGATDTQYF.

The V gene is TRBV6-5, the J gene TRBJ2-5; D call uncertain. The CDR3 extends over 14 amino acids. V lost 2 bases and J lost 2, with 9 bases in between. Germline CDR1 and CDR2: MNHEY and SVGAGI. Here the CDR3 DNA reads TGTGCCAGCAGTTACAGTGGGCATCAAGAGACCCAGTACTTC. This encodes CASSYSGHQETQYF.

This clone was observed once. The chain employs TRBV18 and TRBJ2-5, with D perhaps TRBD1 (6 bases). Germline-derived CDR1 and CDR2 are KGHSH and LQKENI. This CDR3 spans 13 amino acids. V was cut by 2 bases and J by 4 bases, with 8 bases left in between. This CDR3 is CASSPTGRETQYF. The DNA of the CDR3 is TGTGCCAGCTCACCAACAGGGAGAGAGACCCAGTACTTC.

The chain joins TRBV5-1 to TRBJ2-3, with 9 nucleotides matching TRBD2. This CDR3 has 15 amino acids. Germline V gene lookup returns CDR1 SGHRS and CDR2 YFSETQ. V shed 2 bases and J 4 bases; nucleotides not matched to a gene: 5. The CDR3 reads CASSLDSGSADTQYF. CDR3 DNA: TGCGCCAGCAGCTTAGATAGCGGGAGTGCAGATACGCAGTATTTT.

This clone appeared once. This chain joins TRBV6-5 and TRBJ2-1; TRBD2 agrees at 7 bases. Germline lookup yields CDR1 MNHEY and CDR2 SVGAGI. V was clipped by 7 bases and J by 5 bases; unmatched bases: 11. The CDR3 is 15 residues long. For the CDR3, the DNA is TGTGCCAGCACCAATCTAAAGCGGGGAGACAATGAGCAGTTCTTC. It yields the protein CASTNLKRGDNEQFF.

The chain links TRBV19 to TRBJ2-1, with 7 bases fitting TRBD1. This CDR3 has 14 amino acids. CDR1 and CDR2 (germline): LNHDA, SQIVND (reference sequence). With 3 bases clipped from V and 6 bases from J, the junction kept 5 bases outside the gene matches. In nucleotides, the CDR3 is TGTGCCAGTAGTATGACAGGGTTCGTCAATGAGCAGTTCTTC. It translates to CASSMTGFVNEQFF.

The chain links TRBV27 to TRBJ1-1; 7 bases map to TRBD1. Trimming took 2 bases from V and 0 from J; bases not matched to a gene: 3. The CDR3 consists of 15 residues. Germline assignment: CDR1 MNHEY and CDR2 SMNVEV (reference sequence). The CDR3 loop is CASSLLTGLNTEAFF. DNA for the CDR3: TGTGCCAGCAGTTTACTGACAGGGTTGAACACTGAAGCTTTCTTT.

V and J are TRBV6-1 and TRBJ2-7, with TRBD1 matching 9 bases. The CDR3 loop spans 15 amino acids. The germline V gene has CDR1 MNHNS and CDR2 SASEGT. With 6 bases clipped from V and 1 base from J, the junction kept 7 bases outside the gene matches. CDR3 in amino acids: CASRTGTGPSYEQYF. In nucleotides, the CDR3 is TGTGCCAGCAGAACCGGGACAGGGCCGTCCTACGAGCAGTACTTC.

The chain combines TRBV5-5 with TRBJ2-4; maybe TRBD1 (5 bases). The CDR3 has 16 residues. Germline V CDR1 and CDR2: SGHKS, YYEKEE (reference sequence). Trimming left V 1 base short and J 0 bases short, with 11 bases between. The CDR3 spells CASSLSQGLAKNIQYF. CDR3 coding DNA: TGTGCCAGCAGCTTGTCGCAGGGCCTAGCCAAAAACATTCAGTACTTC.

The rearrangement uses TRBV28 and TRBJ1-1, with 8 nucleotides matching TRBD1. V shed 5 bases and J 4 bases; nucleotides not matched to a gene: 6. Germline-derived CDR1 and CDR2 are MDHEN and SYDVKM. The CDR3 sequence is 14 residues long. The CDR3 sequence: CASSLRTGITEAFF. The CDR3, as DNA: TGTGCCAGCAGTCTCAGGACAGGGATCACTGAAGCTTTCTTT.